This entry lists 28 T cell receptor beta chains sequenced from one sample in a study of spatial heterogeneity in lung cancer (dated by TCRdb to 2018 to 2020). The paper's findings and limits, for the study overall: The tumor nonsynonymous mutation count correlated with the number of expanded intratumoral alpha and beta TCRs.

The antigens of these receptors remain unknown. Library preparation used 5' RACE. For sequencing, a NextSeq 500 was employed. The public reads were quality trimmed at Q25 with fastp and then assembled into clones with MiXCR by TCRdb, keeping productive beta chains. Each record represents a unique CDR3 protein, reported with the most common genes and DNA among its rows. Counted in this sample were 21,000 or so distinct CDR3 sequences; around 6.6% of them appeared once. The top ten constitute 10% of the sample. What the time point label conveys for this sample: sample taken at primary tumor resection. Sequencing was performed on lung tumor tissue, taken at surgery. Receptors were obtained from a male donor with early-stage non-small cell lung cancer.

This clonotype was recorded many times. The V and J genes are TRBV20-1 and TRBJ1-5; weak D call: TRBD1 (6 bases). Germline values: CDR1 DFQATT, CDR2 SNEGSKA (reference sequence). The CDR3 length is 14 residues. V was trimmed by 2 bases and J by 11 bases, leaving 19 bases between them. The CDR3 sequence: CSARRTAEDLTQHF. CDR3 in DNA: TGCAGTGCTAGACGGACAGCCGAGGATTTGACCCAGCATTTT.

The V gene is TRBV20-1, the J gene TRBJ2-1; TRBD2 matches 7 bases. With V trimmed by 2 bases and J by 13 bases, 8 bases remained unmatched. Germline loops: CDR1 DFQATT, CDR2 SNEGSKA (reference sequence). This CDR3 is 12 amino acids long. CDR3: CSARPSGPLQFF. In DNA form, the CDR3 reads TGCAGTGCTAGACCTAGCGGACCTCTTCAGTTCTTC.

This clonotype was counted a few times. This chain uses TRBV5-5 with TRBJ2-3; 8 bases line up with TRBD2. J was trimmed by 7 bases and V by 3 bases; bases with no gene match: 10. Germline lookup yields CDR1 SGHKS and CDR2 YYEKEE (reference sequence). This CDR3 contains 15 residues. The CDR3 nucleotides are TGTGCCAGCAGCTCCAAAGAGCGGGGGTACCATACGCAGTATTTT. Residues: CASSSKERGYHTQYF. Using reference TRBV5-5 and TRBJ2-3 for the parts outside the CDR3, the full variable domain is DAGVTQSPTHLIKTRGQQVTLRCSPISGHKSVSWYQQVLGQGPQFIFQYYEKEERGRGNFPDRFSARQFPNYSSELNVNALLLGDSALYLCASSSKERGYHTQYFGPGTRLTVL.

At least ten counts were recorded for this clonotype. This rearrangement joins TRBV10-3 to TRBJ2-1; 10 bases align to TRBD2. Germline lookup yields CDR1 ENHRY and CDR2 SYGVKD. This CDR3 comprises 15 residues. Trimming took 5 bases from V and 7 from J; bases not matched to a gene: 8. CDR3 residues: CAISSSGRMGNEQFF. The CDR3 DNA follows: TGTGCCATCAGTAGTAGCGGGAGGATGGGGAATGAGCAGTTCTTC.

Concerning this clonotype itself: This may arise from a read error, as a much more abundant clone is one base away. V is TRBV7-2 and J is TRBJ2-2; TRBD2 matches at 7 bases. Trimming cost V 4 bases and J 1 base; bases outside gene matches: 3. CDR1 SGHTA and CDR2 FQGNSA come from the germline V gene. This CDR3 spans 15 amino acids. Here the CDR3 reads CTSSSQRENTGELFF. CDR3 nucleotide sequence: TGTACCAGCAGCTCCCAGCGGGAGAACACCGGGGAGCTGTTTTTT. Filled out from reference TRBV7-2 and TRBJ2-2, the complete variable domain reads GAGVSQSPSNKVTEKGKDVELRCDPISGHTALYWYRQSLGQGLEFLIYFQGNSAPDKSGLPSDRFSAERTGGSVSTLTIQRTQQEDSAVYLCTSSSQRENTGELFFGEGSRLTVL.

J is TRBJ1-1 and V is TRBV28; unclear D gene. Germline V gene data show CDR1 as MDHEN and CDR2 as SYDVKM. CDR3 length equals 12 residues. Trimming stripped 5 bases from V and 11 bases from J, with 15 bases between. CDR3 residues: CASSLTHRTAFF. The DNA for the CDR3 is TGTGCCAGCAGTCTCACCCACCGGACGGCTTTCTTT.

The table lists this clonotype with many counts. The V and J genes are TRBV9 and TRBJ2-7, with 9 bases lining up with TRBD1. Germline V gene data show CDR1 as SGDLS and CDR2 as YYNGEE. The J segment lost 3 bases and the V segment lost 2 bases, leaving 3 bases of the junction unmatched. The CDR3 covers 14 residues. CDR3 bases: TGTGCCAGCAGCGTTGGGACAGGGTTCTACGAGCAGTACTTC. Its translation is CASSVGTGFYEQYF.

This clonotype was found many times. In DNA form, the CDR3 reads TGTGCCATCAGTGAGTCGATCGGATTCATGAACACTGAAGCTTTCTTT. This gives the protein CAISESIGFMNTEAFF. The chain combines TRBV10-3 with TRBJ1-1; no clear D gene. V lost 0 bases and J lost 0, with 11 bases in between. The germline V gene encodes CDR1 ENHRY and CDR2 SYGVKD. The CDR3 sequence is 16 residues long.

This chain joins TRBV27 and TRBJ2-7; a weak D match, TRBD2 (5 bases). There are 16 residues in the CDR3. The germline V and J ends were trimmed by 5 bases and 3 bases, with 20 bases remaining between them. The germline gives CDR1 MNHEY, CDR2 SMNVEV (reference sequence). CDR3 residues: CASSRGPGLANYEQYF. CDR3 nucleotide sequence: TGTGCCAGCAGTCGCGGGCCAGGATTAGCGAACTACGAGCAGTACTTC.

This clonotype came up a few times. The chain links TRBV7-2 to TRBJ2-3; D is unresolved. The germline V gene encodes CDR1 SGHTA and CDR2 FQGNSA. Trimming shortened V by 3 bases and J by 2 bases, and 3 bases separated the two germline ends. This CDR3 is 12 amino acids long. CDR3 amino acids: CASSFFTDTQYF. Here the CDR3 DNA reads TGTGCCAGCAGCTTCTTCACAGATACGCAGTATTTT. Supplemented by reference TRBV7-2 and TRBJ2-3, the full variable domain reads GAGVSQSPSNKVTEKGKDVELRCDPISGHTALYWYRQSLGQGLEFLIYFQGNSAPDKSGLPSDRFSAERTGGSVSTLTIQRTQQEDSAVYLCASSFFTDTQYFGPGTRLTVL.

This clonotype was seen many times. This chain uses TRBV7-2 with TRBJ2-3; 8 bases match TRBD2. V lost 5 bases to trimming and J lost 6 bases; unmatched junction nucleotides: 10. This CDR3 has 15 residues. Germline V gene lookup returns CDR1 SGHTA and CDR2 FQGNSA. Here the CDR3 DNA reads TGTGCCAGCAGCCCTTATCGGACTAGCTCGGATACGCAGTATTTT. Protein product: CASSPYRTSSDTQYF.

The J gene is TRBJ1-5, the V gene TRBV10-3; no reliable D call. The CDR3 has 13 residues. Germline V gene data show CDR1 as ENHRY and CDR2 as SYGVKD. V lost 11 bases to trimming and J lost 4 bases, with 15 bases between them. The CDR3 nucleotides are TGTGCCTCCCTGGGAGGGCTGAATCAGCCCCAGCATTTT. Protein sequence: CASLGGLNQPQHF.

This clonotype was counted at least ten times. The chain couples TRBV28 to TRBJ2-3; D not resolved. CDR3 size: 14 residues. Germline V gene data show CDR1 as MDHEN and CDR2 as SYDVKM. V lost 6 bases, J lost 2 bases, and 12 bases lay in between. In DNA, the CDR3 is TGTGCCAGCAGCCTCTCGCGGTTCACAGATACGCAGTATTTT. Amino acid sequence: CASSLSRFTDTQYF.

This clonotype was detected ten times or more. The chain has TRBV5-8 and TRBJ2-6; the match to TRBD1 covers 8 bases. Germline lookup yields CDR1 SGHTS and CDR2 YDEGEE. The CDR3 has 17 residues. Trimming at V came to 4 bases and at J to 0 bases, leaving 6 bases not matched to a gene. The chain's CDR3 is CASSRTGYVSGANVLTF. CDR3 sequence (DNA): TGTGCCAGCAGCAGGACAGGGTACGTCTCTGGGGCCAACGTCCTGACTTTC.

In this sample, this clonotype turned up a few times. The chain is built from TRBV2 and TRBJ1-2; 7 bases match TRBD1. The V segment lost 4 bases and the J segment 4 bases; nucleotides outside the gene matches: 3. Germline CDR1 reads SNHLY; CDR2 reads FYNNEI. The CDR3 consists of 13 residues. The CDR3 is CASSVTGSYGYTF. CDR3 in DNA: TGTGCCAGCAGTGTGACAGGGTCCTATGGCTACACCTTC.

This clonotype was seen many times. The chain employs TRBV29-1 and TRBJ1-4; the D gene is possibly TRBD1 (6 bases). The CDR3 covers 13 residues. V lost 7 bases and J 4 bases, leaving 13 bases between the germline ends. Germline lookup yields CDR1 SQVTM and CDR2 ANQGSEA. The CDR3 DNA is TGCAGCGCATACAGGGAGATTAATGAAAAACTGTTTTTT. Translation gives CSAYREINEKLFF.

This clonotype was observed many times. V gene TRBV5-1 combines with J gene TRBJ2-5, with 8 bases identical to TRBD1. The germline V gene encodes CDR1 SGHRS and CDR2 YFSETQ. The CDR3 sequence is 17 residues long. Trimming took 6 bases from V and 0 from J; bases not matched to a gene: 13. Here the CDR3 reads CASIPGQGALYQETQYF. The CDR3 DNA reads TGCGCCAGCATACCCGGCCAGGGGGCCCTATACCAAGAGACCCAGTACTTC. Complete variable domain (other parts from reference TRBV5-1 and TRBJ2-5): KAGVTQTPRYLIKTRGQQVTLSCSPISGHRSVSWYQQTPGQGLQFLFEYFSETQRNKGNFPGRFSGRQFSNSRSEMNVSTLELGDSALYLCASIPGQGALYQETQYFGPGTRLLVL.

This clonotype showed up many times. J is TRBJ2-5 and V is TRBV5-1; D not certain. This CDR3 is 12 amino acids long. Germline V lookup: CDR1 SGHRS, CDR2 YFSETQ. V lost 2 bases and J lost 5, with 7 bases in between. In nucleotides, the CDR3 is TGCGCCAGCAGCTTTAATCTGGAGACCCAGTACTTC. Amino acid sequence: CASSFNLETQYF.

This clonotype was detected a few times. The V gene is TRBV9, the J gene TRBJ1-3, with TRBD1 as a possible D gene (5 bases). Germline assignment: CDR1 SGDLS and CDR2 YYNGEE. V dropped 4 bases and J dropped 1 base, with 15 bases sitting between them. This CDR3 has 16 amino acids. The DNA for the CDR3 is TGTGCCAGCAGCCCTGGCGGGGGTAGGTCTGGAAACACCATATATTTT. Translating it yields CASSPGGGRSGNTIYF.

This sequence joins TRBV9 and TRBJ2-1, with 9 bases matching TRBD2. Germline V CDR1 and CDR2: SGDLS, YYNGEE. Trimming cost V 4 bases and J 4 bases; bases outside gene matches: 6. The CDR3 spans 15 residues. CDR3 loop: CASSMRLADYNEQFF. In nucleotides, the CDR3 is TGTGCCAGCAGCATGAGACTAGCGGATTACAATGAGCAGTTCTTC.

This clonotype was counted ten times or more. The rearrangement links TRBV28 to TRBJ1-2; D gene uncertain. This CDR3 region has 14 residues. Germline V gene data show CDR1 as MDHEN and CDR2 as SYDVKM. Trimming took 2 bases from V and 0 from J, leaving 7 bases between them. The CDR3: CASSLSVPNYGYTF. CDR3 DNA: TGTGCCAGCAGTTTAAGCGTGCCTAACTATGGCTACACCTTC.

As regards this clonotype: A read error may explain this, as a much larger clone is one base away. The rearrangement uses TRBV5-1 and TRBJ2-5, with D possibly matching TRBD2 (6 bases). CDR1 SGHRS and CDR2 YFSETQ come from the germline V gene. Trimming took off 7 bases at V and 1 base at J, with 17 bases between the two ends. The CDR3 has 15 residues. The DNA for the CDR3 is TGCGCCAGCGGCCCCGGCCCCGGGGGCCAAGAGACCCAGTACTTC. Its translation: CASGPGPGGQETQYF.

The rearrangement links TRBV20-1 to TRBJ2-3; no clear D gene. The CDR3 totals 14 residues. Trimming took 1 base from V and 1 from J, leaving 9 bases between them. Germline values: CDR1 DFQATT, CDR2 SNEGSKA (reference sequence). In nucleotides, the CDR3 is TGCAGTGCTAGAGTAGTTTCGGGCACAGATACGCAGTATTTT. Amino acid sequence: CSARVVSGTDTQYF.

A single count supports this clonotype. One base away lies a much larger clone, so this may be a sequencing read error. The chain links TRBV12-3 or TRBV12-4 to TRBJ1-6; TRBD1 aligns across 7 bases. This CDR3 spans 14 amino acids. With 5 bases clipped from V and 7 bases from J, the junction kept 5 bases outside the gene matches. The CDR3: CASSRDSRNSPLHF. The CDR3 region has the DNA TGTGCCAGCAGTCGGGACAGCCGAAATTCACCCCTCCACTTT.

The chain is built from TRBV4-2 and TRBJ1-5, with D possibly TRBD1 on 6 matching bases. The CDR3 has 15 residues. Germline CDR1 reads LGHNA; CDR2 reads YNFKEQ. The V end was cut by 1 base, the J end by 1 base, with 8 bases between. CDR3 loop: CASSQGGLSNQPQHF. CDR3 coding DNA: TGTGCCAGCAGCCAAGGGGGGCTGAGCAATCAGCCCCAGCATTTT.

This clonotype was observed at least ten times. The chain links TRBV30 to TRBJ1-2, with D unresolved. CDR1 and CDR2 from the germline V gene are GTSNPN and SVGIG (reference sequence). Trimming shortened V by 0 bases and J by 8 bases, and 10 bases separated the two germline ends. The CDR3 has 12 amino acids. The CDR3 DNA sequence: TGTGCCTGGAGTGTACTTGGTATCGGCTACACCTTC. Translating it yields CAWSVLGIGYTF.

This clonotype was seen many times. The V gene is TRBV20-1, the J gene TRBJ2-5; TRBD1 matches at 7 bases. CDR3 length: 12 amino acids. Germline V gene sequence: CDR1 DFQATT, CDR2 SNEGSKA (reference sequence). The trim removed 3 bases at V and 13 bases at J, leaving 11 bases unmatched. CDR3 sequence reads: CSASRTDRVRYF. DNA for the CDR3: TGCAGTGCTAGCCGAACCGACAGGGTTAGGTACTTC.

This clonotype was recorded many times. The J gene is TRBJ1-1, the V gene TRBV18; the D gene is possibly TRBD1 (5 bases). The CDR3 length is 14 residues. Between the trimmed V and J ends, which lost 0 bases and 4 bases, there was a span of 9 bases. The germline CDR1 and CDR2 sequences are KGHSH and LQKENI. The CDR3 sequence: CASSPPGQFTEAFF. DNA for the CDR3: TGTGCCAGCTCACCACCGGGGCAGTTCACTGAAGCTTTCTTT.